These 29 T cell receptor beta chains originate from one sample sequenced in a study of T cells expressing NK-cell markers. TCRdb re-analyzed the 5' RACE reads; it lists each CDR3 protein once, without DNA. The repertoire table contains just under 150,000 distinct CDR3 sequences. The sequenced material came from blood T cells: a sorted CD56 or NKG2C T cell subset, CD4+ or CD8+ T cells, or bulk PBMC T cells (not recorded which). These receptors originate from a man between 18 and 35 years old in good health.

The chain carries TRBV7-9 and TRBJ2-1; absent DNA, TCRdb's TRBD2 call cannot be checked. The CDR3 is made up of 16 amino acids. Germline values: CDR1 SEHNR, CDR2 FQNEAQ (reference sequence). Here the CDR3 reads CASSRPSSGDWIEQFF.

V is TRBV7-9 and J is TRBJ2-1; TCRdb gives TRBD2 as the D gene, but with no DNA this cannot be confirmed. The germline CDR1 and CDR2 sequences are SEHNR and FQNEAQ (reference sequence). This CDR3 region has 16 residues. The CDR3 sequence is CASRPNSRSGYNEQFF.

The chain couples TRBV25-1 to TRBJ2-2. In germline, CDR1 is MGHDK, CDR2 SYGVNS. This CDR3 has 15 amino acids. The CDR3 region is CASSASVGNTGELFF.

This chain's CDR3 is CASSQDLGRGYTEAFF. V gene TRBV4-2 combines with J gene TRBJ1-1; TCRdb selects TRBD1, and the lack of DNA leaves this call unchecked. Germline V gene lookup returns CDR1 LGHNA and CDR2 YNFKEQ. The CDR3 runs 16 residues.

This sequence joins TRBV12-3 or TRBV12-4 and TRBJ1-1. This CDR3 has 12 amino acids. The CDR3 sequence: CASSLIGTEAFF.

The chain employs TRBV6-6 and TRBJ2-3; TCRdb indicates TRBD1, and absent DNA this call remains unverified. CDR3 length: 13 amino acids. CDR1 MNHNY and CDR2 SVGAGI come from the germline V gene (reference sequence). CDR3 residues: CASSNRGADTQYF.

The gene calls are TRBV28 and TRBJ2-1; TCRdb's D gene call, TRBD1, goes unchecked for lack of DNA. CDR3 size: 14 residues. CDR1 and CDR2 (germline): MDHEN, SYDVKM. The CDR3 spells CASLRWTGRNEQFF.

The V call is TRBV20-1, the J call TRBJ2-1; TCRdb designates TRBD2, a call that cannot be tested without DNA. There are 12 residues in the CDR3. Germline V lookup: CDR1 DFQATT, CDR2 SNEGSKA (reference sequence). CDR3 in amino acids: CTLTIAGNEQFF.

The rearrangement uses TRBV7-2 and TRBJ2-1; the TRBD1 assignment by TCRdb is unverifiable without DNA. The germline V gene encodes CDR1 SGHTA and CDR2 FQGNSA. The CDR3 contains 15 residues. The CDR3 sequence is CASSLDMSSYNEQFF.

CDR3 region: CASSFFGREVRNEQFF. V is TRBV7-2 and J is TRBJ2-1; TCRdb outputs TRBD2, but without DNA this stays unchecked. The CDR3 consists of 16 residues. Germline V gives CDR1 SGHTA, CDR2 FQGNSA.

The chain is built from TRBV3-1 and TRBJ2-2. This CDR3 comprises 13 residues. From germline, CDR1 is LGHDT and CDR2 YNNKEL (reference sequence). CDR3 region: CASSQGSRRELFF.

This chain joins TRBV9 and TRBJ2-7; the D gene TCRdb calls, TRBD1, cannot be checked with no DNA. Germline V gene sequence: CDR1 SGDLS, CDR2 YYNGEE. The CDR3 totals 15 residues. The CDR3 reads CASSVEGTGRHEQYF.

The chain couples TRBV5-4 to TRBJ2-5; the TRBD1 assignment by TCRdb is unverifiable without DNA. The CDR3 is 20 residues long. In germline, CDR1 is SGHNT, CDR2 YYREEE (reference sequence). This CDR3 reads CASSLGQGAHGRAVWETQYF.

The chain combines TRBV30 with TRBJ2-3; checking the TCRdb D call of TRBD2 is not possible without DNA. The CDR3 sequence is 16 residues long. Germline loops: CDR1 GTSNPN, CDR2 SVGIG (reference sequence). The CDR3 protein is CAWTVGTSGDADTQYF. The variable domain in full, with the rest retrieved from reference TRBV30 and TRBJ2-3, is SQTIHQWPATLVQPVGSPLSLECTVEGTSNPNLYWYRQAAGRGLQLLFYSVGIGQISSEVPQNLSASRPQDRQFILSSKKLLLSDSGFYLCAWTVGTSGDADTQYFGPGTRLTVL.

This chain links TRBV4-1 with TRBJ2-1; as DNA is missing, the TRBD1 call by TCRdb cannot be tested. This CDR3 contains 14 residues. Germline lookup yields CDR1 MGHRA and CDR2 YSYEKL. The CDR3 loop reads CASSWTGSDNEQFF.

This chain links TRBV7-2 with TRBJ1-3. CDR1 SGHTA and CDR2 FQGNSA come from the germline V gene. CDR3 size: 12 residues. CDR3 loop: CASRAVGNTIYF.

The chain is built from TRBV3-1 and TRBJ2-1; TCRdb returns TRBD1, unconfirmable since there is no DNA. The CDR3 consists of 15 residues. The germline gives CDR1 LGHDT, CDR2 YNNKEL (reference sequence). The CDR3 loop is CASSQDPFAGDEQFF.

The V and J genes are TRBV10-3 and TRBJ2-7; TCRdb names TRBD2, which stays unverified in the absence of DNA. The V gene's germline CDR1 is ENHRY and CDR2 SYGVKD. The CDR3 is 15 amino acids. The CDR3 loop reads CAISDFPSGSAEQYF.

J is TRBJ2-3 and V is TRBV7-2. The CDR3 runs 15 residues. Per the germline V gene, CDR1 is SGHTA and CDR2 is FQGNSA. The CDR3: CASSLYVGSTDTQYF.

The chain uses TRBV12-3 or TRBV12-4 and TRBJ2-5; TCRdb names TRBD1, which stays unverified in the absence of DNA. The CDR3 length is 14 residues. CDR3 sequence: CASSSTWTGETQYF.

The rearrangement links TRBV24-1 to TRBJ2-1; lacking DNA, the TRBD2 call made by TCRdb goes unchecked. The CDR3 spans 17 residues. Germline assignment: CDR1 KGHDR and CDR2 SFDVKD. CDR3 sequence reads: CATSDLSPGLAYNEQFF.

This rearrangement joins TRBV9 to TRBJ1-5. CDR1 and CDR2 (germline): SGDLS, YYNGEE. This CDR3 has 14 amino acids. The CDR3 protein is CASSVGGFNQPQHF.

CDR3 sequence: CASSLTGGTYEQYF. J is TRBJ2-7 and V is TRBV28; no DNA is available, so the TRBD1 call from TCRdb remains unchecked. The germline gives CDR1 MDHEN, CDR2 SYDVKM. CDR3 size: 14 residues.

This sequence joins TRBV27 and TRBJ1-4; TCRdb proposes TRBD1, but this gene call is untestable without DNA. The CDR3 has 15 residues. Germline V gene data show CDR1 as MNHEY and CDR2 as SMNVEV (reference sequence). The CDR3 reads CASTTLGTPNEKLFF. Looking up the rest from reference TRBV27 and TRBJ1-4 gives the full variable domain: EAQVTQNPRYLITVTGKKLTVTCSQNMNHEYMSWYRQDPGLGLRQIYYSMNVEVTDKGDVPEGYKVSRKEKRNFPLILESPSPNQTSLYFCASTTLGTPNEKLFFGSGTQLSVL.

The CDR3 protein is CASSSRQGARELFF. The rearrangement uses TRBV7-9 and TRBJ2-2; TCRdb gives TRBD1 as the D gene, but with no DNA this cannot be confirmed. The CDR3 consists of 14 residues. Germline lookup yields CDR1 SEHNR and CDR2 FQNEAQ (reference sequence).

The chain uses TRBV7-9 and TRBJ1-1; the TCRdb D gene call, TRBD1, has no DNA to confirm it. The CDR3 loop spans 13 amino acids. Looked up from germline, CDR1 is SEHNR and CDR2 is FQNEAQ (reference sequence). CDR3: CASSGYGQLEAFF.

CDR3 loop: CATKGASLYGEQFF. V is TRBV3-1 and J is TRBJ2-1; lacking DNA, the TRBD2 call made by TCRdb goes unchecked. Germline V gene sequence: CDR1 LGHDT, CDR2 YNNKEL (reference sequence). The CDR3 covers 14 residues.

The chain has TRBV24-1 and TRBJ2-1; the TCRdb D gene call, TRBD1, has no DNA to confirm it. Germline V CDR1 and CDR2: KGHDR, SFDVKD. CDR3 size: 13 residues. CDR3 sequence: CATSETVFHEQFF.

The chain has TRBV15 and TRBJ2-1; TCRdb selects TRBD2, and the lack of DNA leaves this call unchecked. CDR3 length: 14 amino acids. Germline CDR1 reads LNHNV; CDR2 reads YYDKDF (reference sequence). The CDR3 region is CATSRDRANNEQFF.